The subject of this entry is one T cell receptor (beta chain). The sample originates from a study of OX40 agonist ivuxolimab in advanced cancers. The length of the CDR3 is 14 residues. Trimming took off 3 bases at V and 6 bases at J, with 15 bases between the two ends. Germline CDR1 is SEHNR and CDR2 is FQNEAQ (reference sequence). Repertoires were generated with immunoSEQ multiplex PCR, while TCRdb's copy carries only in-frame clones and drops some. The table has around 13,000 clones, around 84% seen once. The TCR was taken from an adult with an advanced solid tumor such as melanoma, head and neck, liver or kidney cancer. The chain links TRBV7-9 to TRBJ2-7; weak D call: TRBD2 (6 bases). Sequencing used CD4+ or CD8+ T cells sorted from blood, obtained in a trial of the OX40 agonist ivuxolimab. The CDR3, as DNA: TGTGCCAGCAGCTTCAAGGGCGGGAATGGCGAGCAGTACTTC. Amino acids: CASSFKGGNGEQYF.